Listed here are 15 T cell receptor beta chains from one sample, sequenced in a study of cytomegalovirus exposure and HLA in healthy donors. The protocol was immunoSEQ multiplex PCR, while the TCRdb copy is restricted to in-frame clones and leaves out a portion. Of over 90,000 clones listed, about 94% were seen once; the top ten hold roughly 0.82%. Material: PBMCs. Source of these receptors: a woman younger than 35 in good health and CMV-seronegative.

This clone has just one count. The chain has TRBV5-1 and TRBJ1-2; the D gene is possibly TRBD1 (6 bases). Between the trimmed V and J ends, which lost 4 bases and 7 bases, there was a span of 17 bases. CDR3 length: 14 amino acids. Per germline, CDR1 SGHRS and CDR2 YFSETQ. CDR3 region: CASSPSTGETGYTF. CDR3 bases: TGCGCCAGCAGCCCTTCGACAGGAGAGACTGGCTACACCTTC.

This chain connects TRBV5-1 to TRBJ2-7, with D perhaps matching TRBD2 (7 bases). This CDR3 is built from 16 residues. V shed 0 bases and J shed 3 bases, with 16 bases lying between them. Germline CDR1 and CDR2: SGHRS and YFSETQ. The CDR3 loop is CASSLARTGGFYEQYF. In DNA, the CDR3 is TGCGCCAGCAGCTTGGCTCGAACGGGGGGCTTCTACGAGCAGTACTTC.

The rearrangement joins TRBV15 to TRBJ2-2; D possibly corresponds to TRBD1 (5 bases). This CDR3 contains 13 residues. Germline-derived CDR1 and CDR2 are LNHNV and YYDKDF (reference sequence). V dropped 3 bases and J dropped 8 bases, with 10 bases sitting between them. The CDR3 here is CATSRGGAGELFF. For the CDR3, the DNA is TGTGCCACCAGCAGGGGTGGGGCAGGGGAGCTGTTTTTT.

This clone occurred once. This rearrangement joins TRBV9 to TRBJ2-5; tentatively, D is TRBD2 (5 bases). Trimming took off 0 bases at V and 5 bases at J, with 11 bases between the two ends. This CDR3 is built from 14 residues. In germline, CDR1 is SGDLS, CDR2 YYNGEE. The CDR3 is CASSVGGAQETQYF. Written as DNA, the CDR3 is TGTGCCAGCAGCGTAGGGGGAGCTCAGGAGACCCAGTACTTC.

This CDR3 is CASRWQGTYEQYF. CDR3 coding DNA: TGTGCCAGCAGGTGGCAGGGGACCTACGAGCAGTACTTC. The V and J genes are TRBV27 and TRBJ2-7; TRBD1 is a possible D gene (6 bases). This CDR3 comprises 13 residues. Looked up from germline, CDR1 is MNHEY and CDR2 is SMNVEV (reference sequence). Trimming took off 6 bases at V and 2 bases at J, with 11 bases between the two ends.

The chain recombines TRBV27 with TRBJ2-3; the match to TRBD2 covers 9 bases. The V gene's germline CDR1 is MNHEY and CDR2 SMNVEV (reference sequence). The CDR3 runs 16 residues. V gave up 5 bases and J gave up 5 bases; unmatched junction bases: 11. The CDR3 DNA is TGTGCCAGCAGTACGCTCCCGGGACTAGCTATAGATACGCAGTATTTT. Translated: CASSTLPGLAIDTQYF.

The chain employs TRBV6-6 and TRBJ1-4; no clear D gene. The CDR3 length is 14 residues. V lost 6 bases, J lost 8 bases, and 16 bases lay in between. The germline V gene encodes CDR1 MNHNY and CDR2 SVGAGI (reference sequence). CDR3 amino acids: CASSAEMLPEKLFF. The CDR3 DNA follows: TGTGCCAGCAGCGCGGAGATGTTGCCAGAAAAACTGTTTTTT.

The chain uses TRBV5-1 and TRBJ2-1; TRBD2 agrees at 7 bases. The CDR3 length is 17 residues. The V segment lost 2 bases and the J segment 2 bases; nucleotides outside the gene matches: 10. Germline V gives CDR1 SGHRS, CDR2 YFSETQ. CDR3 DNA: TGCGCCAGCAGCTTACCTGCCGGGACTATCGCCTACAATGAGCAGTTCTTC. It specifies CASSLPAGTIAYNEQFF.

The rearrangement links TRBV7-2 to TRBJ1-2; D might be TRBD1 (6 bases). V lost 7 bases, J lost 3 bases, and 24 bases lay in between. There are 17 residues in the CDR3. Germline CDR1 reads SGHTA; CDR2 reads FQGNSA. In DNA, the CDR3 is TGTGCCAGCACCAATAACGCTCGGGGGGCGGCCTACTATGGCTACACCTTC. It yields the protein CASTNNARGAAYYGYTF.

The chain couples TRBV18 to TRBJ1-2; D gene unclear. The CDR3 has 14 residues. The germline CDR1 and CDR2 sequences are KGHSH and LQKENI. V lost 2 bases and J lost 0, with 7 bases in between. The CDR3 DNA sequence: TGTGCCAGCTCACCATCGGCGGCTAACTATGGCTACACCTTC. Protein: CASSPSAANYGYTF.

This chain connects TRBV14 to TRBJ2-2; a weak D match, TRBD2 (6 bases). Germline V lookup: CDR1 SGHDN, CDR2 FVKESK. This CDR3 has 15 residues. V was pared by 4 bases and J by 5 bases, with 14 bases between. The CDR3 region is CASSLALAGTGELFF. The CDR3 bases are TGTGCCAGCAGCCTCGCCTTGGCGGGAACCGGGGAGCTGTTTTTT.

The gene calls are TRBV6-5 and TRBJ1-3; TRBD1 is a possible D gene (5 bases). Trimming cost V 2 bases and J 1 base, with 9 bases left between them. Germline lookup yields CDR1 MNHEY and CDR2 SVGAGI. This CDR3 has 15 amino acids. This CDR3 is CASSYAEGSGNTIYF. CDR3 bases: TGTGCCAGCAGTTACGCGGAGGGGTCTGGAAACACCATATATTTT.

The DNA of the CDR3 is TGTGCCAGCAATACGGTGCAACACAATGAGCAGTTCTTC. Protein product: CASNTVQHNEQFF. This sequence joins TRBV2 and TRBJ2-1, with no clear D. This CDR3 region has 13 residues. Trimming took off 7 bases at V and 5 bases at J, with 12 bases between the two ends. Germline CDR1 is SNHLY and CDR2 is FYNNEI.

The gene calls are TRBV27 and TRBJ1-5; TRBD1 matches 9 bases. This CDR3 comprises 15 residues. The V gene end was trimmed by 5 bases and the J gene end by 0 bases; junction bases not matched to a gene: 2. Germline assignment: CDR1 MNHEY and CDR2 SMNVEV (reference sequence). In nucleotides, the CDR3 is TGTGCCAGCAGTGGGACAGGGTTTAGCAATCAGCCCCAGCATTTT. Protein: CASSGTGFSNQPQHF.

The CDR3 nucleotides read TGTGCCAGCACAACTATAGATAGCAATCAGCCCCAGCATTTT. It yields the protein CASTTIDSNQPQHF. This rearrangement joins TRBV7-9 to TRBJ1-5; unclear D gene. Per germline, CDR1 SEHNR and CDR2 FQNEAQ (reference sequence). V lost 7 bases and J 0 bases, leaving 10 bases between the germline ends. CDR3 length: 14 residues. The complete variable domain, with remaining parts taken from reference TRBV7-9 and TRBJ1-5, reads DTGVSQNPRHKITKRGQNVTFRCDPISEHNRLYWYRQTLGQGPEFLTYFQNEAQLEKSRLLSDRFSAERPKGSFSTLEIQRTEQGDSAMYLCASTTIDSNQPQHFGDGTRLSIL.